These 21 T cell receptor beta chains came from one sample sequenced in a study of regulatory T cells in long-lasting Graves disease. As for time point: persistent/refractory GD, antithyroid drugs over 5 years with positive TRAb. The authors made the TCR library using RNA they extracted from PBMCs. Library construction for TCR beta used iRepertoire HTBI primers and Arm-PCR of CDR3 regions. TCRdb re-analysed the multiplex PCR reads in MiXCR, keeping a single row per CDR3 protein. The sample has 400,000 to 500,000 distinct CDR3 sequences, around 21% seen once. Sequenced material: peripheral blood mononuclear cells (PBMCs), taken when the disease was refractory, from a patient treated with antithyroid drugs. These receptors all stem from a female donor with Graves disease.

This clonotype was detected ten times or more. The chain has TRBV5-1 and TRBJ1-2; tentative D call: TRBD1 (6 bases). The CDR3 loop spans 14 amino acids. Germline loops: CDR1 SGHRS, CDR2 YFSETQ. Trimming pared 4 bases from V and 7 bases from J, leaving 17 bases between. Here the CDR3 reads CASSLRGGGFGYTF. For the CDR3, the DNA is TGCGCCAGCAGCCTCAGGGGCGGAGGGTTTGGCTACACCTTC.

This clonotype was picked up many times. The rearrangement joins TRBV20-1 to TRBJ1-1; 7 positions match TRBD1. This CDR3 is built from 15 residues. Germline CDR1 DFQATT, CDR2 SNEGSKA (reference sequence). After removal of 0 bases from V and 11 bases from J, the junction contained 15 bases not matched to a gene. CDR3 sequence (DNA): TGCAGTGCTAGAGACCCCTCAGGGCAGGGGGTAAAGGCTTTCTTT. The encoded protein is CSARDPSGQGVKAFF.

This clonotype appeared many times. The chain links TRBV2 to TRBJ2-7; D perhaps matches TRBD1 (5 bases). Germline lookup yields CDR1 SNHLY and CDR2 FYNNEI. V gave up 4 bases and J gave up 2 bases, with 15 bases separating them. The CDR3 contains 15 residues. For the CDR3, the DNA is TGTGCCAGCAGTGTAAAGGGGCGACCTCCCTACGAGCAGTACTTC. Its protein product is CASSVKGRPPYEQYF.

Many counts were recorded for this clonotype. This chain joins TRBV9 and TRBJ2-2, with D perhaps matching TRBD1 or TRBD2 (5 bases each). The CDR3 runs to 15 residues. Per the germline V gene, CDR1 is SGDLS and CDR2 is YYNGEE. V was trimmed by 7 bases and J by 2 bases, leaving 15 bases between them. This chain's CDR3 is CASQRGTVNTGELFF. In DNA, the CDR3 is TGTGCCAGCCAGCGTGGGACGGTAAACACCGGGGAGCTGTTTTTT.

This clonotype was found many times. V is TRBV29-1 and J is TRBJ2-7; D gene ambiguous. Germline V lookup: CDR1 SQVTM, CDR2 ANQGSEA. Trimming pared 4 bases from V and 2 bases from J, leaving 9 bases between. This CDR3 is 12 amino acids long. In nucleotides, the CDR3 is TGCAGCGTTGTACGTGATACCTACGAGCAGTACTTC. Translated, it gives CSVVRDTYEQYF.

This clonotype came up many times. The genes are TRBV7-2 and TRBJ1-1; D may be TRBD1 (6 bases). Between the trimmed V and J ends, which lost 2 bases and 4 bases, there was a span of 8 bases. The CDR3 is 13 residues long. CDR1 and CDR2 (germline): SGHTA, FQGNSA. The DNA for the CDR3 is TGTGCCAGCAGCTTATGGGACATCACTGAAGCTTTCTTT. The encoded protein is CASSLWDITEAFF.

This clonotype has only a few counts. The rearrangement links TRBV4-1 to TRBJ2-7; a possible D gene is TRBD2 (6 bases). V lost 2 bases, J lost 2 bases, and 13 bases lay in between. The CDR3 is 15 amino acids. Per the germline V gene, CDR1 is MGHRA and CDR2 is YSYEKL. DNA of the CDR3: TGCGCCAGCAGCCAATGGGAGGACACTACCTACGAGCAGTACTTC. The encoded protein is CASSQWEDTTYEQYF.

This chain joins TRBV6-2 or TRBV6-3 and TRBJ1-5; D call uncertain. Germline V CDR1 and CDR2: MNHEY, SVGEGT. CDR3 length: 13 amino acids. Trimming pared 4 bases from V and 6 bases from J, leaving 10 bases between. The CDR3 region has the DNA TGTGCCAGCAGTTCCCCCGGAAGTCAGCCCCAGCATTTT. The encoded protein is CASSSPGSQPQHF.

This clonotype was detected a few times. V usage is TRBV12-3 or TRBV12-4 and J usage is TRBJ1-3; D is perhaps TRBD1 (5 bases). The CDR3 sequence is 15 residues long. Trimming shortened V by 5 bases and J by 4 bases, and 15 bases separated the two germline ends. CDR3 sequence reads: CASSPGQGAGNTIYF. The CDR3 region has the DNA TGTGCCAGCAGTCCCGGGCAGGGCGCGGGAAACACCATATATTTT.

This sequence joins TRBV4-1 and TRBJ2-2; possible D gene TRBD1, 6 bases. The CDR3 is made up of 16 amino acids. The V gene's germline CDR1 is MGHRA and CDR2 YSYEKL. V was trimmed by 4 bases and J by 2 bases, leaving 14 bases between them. The CDR3 bases are TGCGCCAGCAGCCCCCCCGGGACACTTAACACCGGGGAGCTGTTTTTT. This encodes CASSPPGTLNTGELFF.

This clonotype was picked up a small number of times. The chain uses TRBV5-1 and TRBJ2-3; 7 bases line up with TRBD1. This CDR3 contains 15 residues. The germline gives CDR1 SGHRS, CDR2 YFSETQ. The V gene end was trimmed by 0 bases and the J gene end by 2 bases; junction bases not matched to a gene: 3. Written as DNA, the CDR3 is TGCGCCAGCAGCTTGGGGACAGGCTTCACAGATACGCAGTATTTT. Protein product: CASSLGTGFTDTQYF.

This clonotype was recorded at least ten times. The chain employs TRBV6-5 and TRBJ2-7; 7 positions agree with TRBD2. The junction had 0 bases not matched to a gene; V was cut back by 2 bases and J by 5 bases. The CDR3 loop spans 12 amino acids. The germline gives CDR1 MNHEY, CDR2 SVGAGI. For the CDR3, the DNA is TGTGCCAGCAGTTACCGGGGGGACGAGCAGTACTTC. This gives the protein CASSYRGDEQYF.

This clonotype was recorded at least ten times. This rearrangement joins TRBV7-2 to TRBJ1-5; TRBD1 might be the D (6 bases). Trimming took off 5 bases at V and 0 bases at J, with 26 bases between the two ends. The CDR3 is made up of 20 amino acids. From germline, CDR1 is SGHTA and CDR2 FQGNSA. CDR3 residues: CASSPEDWEEGTRSNQPQHF. The CDR3 DNA follows: TGTGCCAGCAGCCCCGAGGACTGGGAGGAAGGGACACGTAGCAATCAGCCCCAGCATTTT.

V is TRBV5-1 and J is TRBJ2-1; D remains ambiguous. Per germline, CDR1 SGHRS and CDR2 YFSETQ. V gave up 0 bases and J gave up 7 bases, with 5 bases separating them. The CDR3 consists of 12 residues. The DNA for the CDR3 is TGCGCCAGCAGCTTGGGACAAAATGAGCAGTTCTTC. Translation gives CASSLGQNEQFF.

The genes are TRBV11-2 and TRBJ2-1; D not certain. From germline, CDR1 is SGHAT and CDR2 FQNNGV. Trimming removed 3 bases from V and 0 bases from J, with 9 bases in between. The CDR3 consists of 15 residues. The CDR3: CASSFGPASYNEQFF. The CDR3 DNA reads as TGTGCCAGCAGCTTTGGGCCTGCCTCCTACAATGAGCAGTTCTTC.

There are a few counts of this clonotype. Here the CDR3 reads CASRRWNEAFF. CDR3 in DNA: TGTGCCAGCAGGAGGTGGAATGAAGCTTTCTTT. This chain joins TRBV25-1 and TRBJ1-1; D remains unclear. The CDR3 consists of 11 residues. Per germline, CDR1 MGHDK and CDR2 SYGVNS. The V gene lost 6 bases and the J gene lost 7 bases, with 9 bases spanning the gap.

This clonotype was counted only a few times. V is TRBV7-3 and J is TRBJ1-1; D is undetermined. This CDR3 comprises 16 residues. Trimming shortened V by 1 base and J by 0 bases, and 12 bases separated the two germline ends. CDR1 is SGHTA, CDR2 FQGTGA, per germline. CDR3 nucleotide sequence: TGTGCCAGCAGCTTAAGTTGCGTCAGGATGAACACTGAAGCTTTCTTT. Its translation: CASSLSCVRMNTEAFF.

As concerns this clonotype: This likely traces to a read error, being one base from a far larger clone. This chain joins TRBV6-2 or TRBV6-3 and TRBJ2-5, with 13 nucleotides matching TRBD2. The CDR3 covers 17 residues. CDR1 is MNHEY, CDR2 SVGEGT, per germline. CDR3 sequence reads: CASSPVPGLAGEETQHF. The CDR3 bases are TGTGCCAGCAGCCCGGTTCCCGGACTAGCGGGAGAAGAGACCCAGCACTTC.

This clonotype has more than one count but fewer than ten. The V and J genes are TRBV14 and TRBJ1-3; D not resolved. Germline V CDR1 and CDR2: SGHDN, FVKESK. Trimming shortened V by 0 bases and J by 2 bases, and 8 bases separated the two germline ends. This CDR3 region has 15 residues. DNA of the CDR3: TGTGCCAGCAGCCAAGATTCCGGGGCTGGAAACACCATATATTTT. Translation gives CASSQDSGAGNTIYF.

This clonotype occurred many times. The V and J genes are TRBV25-1 and TRBJ1-5; TRBD1 might be the D (6 bases). CDR3 length equals 17 residues. From germline, CDR1 is MGHDK and CDR2 SYGVNS. Trimming removed 8 bases at V and 2 bases at J, with 22 bases between. The DNA of the CDR3 is TGTGCCAGCTCACCCGGGGGCGGCGAACGACGCAATCAGCCCCAGCATTTT. Protein sequence: CASSPGGGERRNQPQHF.

The sample holds a few counts of this clonotype. The chain couples TRBV6-1 to TRBJ2-7; D is ambiguous. The germline V and J ends were trimmed by 3 bases and 2 bases, with 5 bases remaining between them. Per the germline V gene, CDR1 is MNHNS and CDR2 is SASEGT. This CDR3 has 12 amino acids. Here the CDR3 reads CASSDGPYEQYF. Here the CDR3 DNA reads TGTGCCAGCAGTGACGGTCCCTACGAGCAGTACTTC.